This T cell receptor beta chain appears in the sequencing data of a study of control samples from healthy donors and cancer patients. Sequenced by immunoSEQ multiplex PCR; TCRdb stores in-frame clones only, minus some. This table holds approximately 150,000 clones, approximately 96% found once. This TCR came from a woman in her thirties in good health. The sequencing input was blood.

The CDR3 DNA reads TGTGCCAGCACCTCCCGACAGTTTTCCGGGGAGCTGTTTTTT. Translating it yields CASTSRQFSGELFF. The rearrangement uses TRBV27 and TRBJ2-2; possibly TRBD1 for D (5 bases). CDR3 length equals 14 residues. Germline loops: CDR1 MNHEY, CDR2 SMNVEV (reference sequence). V was cut by 7 bases and J by 6 bases, with 15 bases left in between.